These 20 T cell receptor beta chains originate from one sample sequenced in a study of shared clonotypes between healthy human individuals. Only in-frame clones appear in the TCRdb table, and some are missing; sequencing was by immunoSEQ multiplex PCR. Seen here are a few hundred thousand clones, roughly 91% observed once, and the top ten hold about 17%. The sequenced sample was memory CD8+ T cells sorted from blood. Subset in this sample: CD45RO+ cells pooled with CCR7-negative TemRA cells. Source of these receptors: a man younger than 30 in good health.

V is TRBV2 and J is TRBJ2-5, with no clear D. Trimming left V 7 bases short and J 1 base short, with 10 bases between. Germline assignment: CDR1 SNHLY and CDR2 FYNNEI. The CDR3 runs to 13 residues. The CDR3 DNA follows: TGTGCCAGCACCGAGCACAGCCAAGAGACCCAGTACTTC. Translation gives CASTEHSQETQYF.

A remark on this clone: Other DNA sequences within the sample encode an identical CDR3. The CDR3 protein is CASSLLGETQYF. CDR3 nucleotides: TGTGCCAGCAGCTTGCTGGGAGAGACCCAGTACTTC. V gene TRBV11-2 combines with J gene TRBJ2-5; D is undetermined. Per the germline V gene, CDR1 is SGHAT and CDR2 is FQNNGV. With 3 bases removed from V and 4 bases from J, the gap between germline ends came to 6 bases. This CDR3 is 12 amino acids long.

The chain uses TRBV28 and TRBJ1-1; TRBD1 might be the D (6 bases). Germline V gives CDR1 MDHEN, CDR2 SYDVKM. The V and J ends lost 1 base and 4 bases respectively, with 19 bases between them. The CDR3 runs 17 residues. CDR3 region: CASSLSQSGGRFTEAFF. In nucleotides, the CDR3 is TGTGCCAGCAGTTTATCTCAATCCGGGGGGCGTTTCACTGAAGCTTTCTTT.

Here the CDR3 DNA reads TGTGCCAACGACATGGGCAATCAGCCCCAGCATTTT. It translates to CANDMGNQPQHF. The rearrangement uses TRBV19 and TRBJ1-5; no clear D gene. The CDR3 contains 12 residues. V was cut by 10 bases and J by 2 bases, with 9 bases left in between. In germline, CDR1 is LNHDA, CDR2 SQIVND (reference sequence).

This chain joins TRBV6-6 and TRBJ2-7; D remains unclear. Germline V gene data show CDR1 as MNHNY and CDR2 as SVGAGI (reference sequence). This CDR3 is 12 amino acids long. The V gene lost 6 bases and the J gene lost 6 bases, with 12 bases spanning the gap. The CDR3 DNA sequence: TGTGCCAGCAGCTCCCCGAGGCTCGAGCAGTACTTC. It translates to CASSSPRLEQYF.

This clone was counted at least ten times. The genes are TRBV7-8 and TRBJ2-2; TRBD2 is a possible D gene (6 bases). CDR1 is SGHVS and CDR2 is FQNEAQ in the germline V gene. V shed 2 bases and J shed 6 bases, with 10 bases lying between them. The CDR3 has 14 amino acids. The CDR3 nucleotides are TGTGCCAGCAGCTTATCGGGGGTAGCCGGGGAGCTGTTTTTT. Its translation: CASSLSGVAGELFF. Variable domain in full (rest from reference TRBV7-8 and TRBJ2-2): GAGVSQSPRYKVAKRGQDVALRCDPISGHVSLFWYQQALGQGPEFLTYFQNEAQLDKSGLPSDRFFAERPEGSVSTLKIQRTQQEDSAVYLCASSLSGVAGELFFGEGSRLTVL.

A single count supports this clone. V is TRBV9 and J is TRBJ2-7; either TRBD1 or TRBD2 may fit D (6 bases each). Germline V lookup: CDR1 SGDLS, CDR2 YYNGEE. V dropped 3 bases and J dropped 2 bases, with 15 bases sitting between them. The CDR3 runs 15 residues. CDR3 nucleotide sequence: TGTGCCAGCAGCGAGGGAGGAGGGACAACCTACGAGCAGTACTTC. Translation: CASSEGGGTTYEQYF. Drawing the rest from reference TRBV9 and TRBJ2-7, the complete variable domain is DSGVTQTPKHLITATGQRVTLRCSPRSGDLSVYWYQQSLDQGLQFLIQYYNGEERAKGNILERFSAQQFPDLHSELNLSSLELGDSALYFCASSEGGGTTYEQYFGPGTRLTVT.

The rearrangement joins TRBV28 to TRBJ2-6, with a weak D call TRBD1 (6 bases). Trimming stripped 5 bases from V and 3 bases from J, with 11 bases between. CDR3 length: 15 amino acids. CDR1 and CDR2 from the germline V gene are MDHEN and SYDVKM. CDR3 residues: CASSHRVIGANVLTF. CDR3 in DNA: TGTGCCAGCAGTCACAGGGTTATTGGGGCCAACGTCCTGACTTTC.

The rearrangement links TRBV6-1 to TRBJ1-1, with D possibly matching TRBD1 (6 bases). Germline CDR1 reads MNHNS; CDR2 reads SASEGT. Trimming cost V 7 bases and J 10 bases, with 16 bases left between them. The CDR3 length is 12 residues. CDR3 DNA sequence: TGTGCCAGCACCCGCTACAGGGTTCTAGCTTTCTTT. It encodes CASTRYRVLAFF.

This chain joins TRBV29-1 and TRBJ1-2; D is unclear. The CDR3 has 17 residues. Germline V CDR1 and CDR2: SQVTM, ANQGSEA. Deletions cut 3 bases from V and 7 bases from J, with 27 bases between. In DNA, the CDR3 is TGCAGCGTTGATGCCCTCCATGACGCTCTTGATCGTTGTGGCTACACCTTC. This codes for CSVDALHDALDRCGYTF.

This clone was recorded only once. The chain couples TRBV2 to TRBJ1-1, with 8 bases fitting TRBD1. V was pared by 10 bases and J by 6 bases, with 7 bases of the junction left unmatched. The V gene's germline CDR1 is SNHLY and CDR2 FYNNEI. This CDR3 comprises 12 residues. The CDR3, as DNA: TGTGCCATGTTCGGACAGGGCCCTGAAGCTTTCTTT. This gives the protein CAMFGQGPEAFF.

The V gene is TRBV11-2, the J gene TRBJ2-1; 8 bases match TRBD2. This CDR3 comprises 16 residues. V gave up 1 base and J gave up 2 bases; unmatched junction bases: 4. Per germline, CDR1 SGHAT and CDR2 FQNNGV. CDR3 sequence reads: CASSLAPAGAYNEQFF. The CDR3 DNA reads TGTGCCAGCAGCTTAGCCCCAGCGGGAGCCTACAATGAGCAGTTCTTC.

The rearrangement links TRBV7-9 to TRBJ1-2, with unresolved D. V lost 6 bases, J lost 2 bases, and 16 bases lay in between. This CDR3 has 15 amino acids. The germline V gene has CDR1 SEHNR and CDR2 FQNEAQ (reference sequence). The CDR3 region is CASSYEGSPNYGYTF. DNA for the CDR3: TGTGCCAGCAGTTACGAAGGCAGCCCAAACTATGGCTACACCTTC. Drawing the rest from reference TRBV7-9 and TRBJ1-2, the complete variable domain is DTGVSQNPRHKITKRGQNVTFRCDPISEHNRLYWYRQTLGQGPEFLTYFQNEAQLEKSRLLSDRFSAERPKGSFSTLEIQRTEQGDSAMYLCASSYEGSPNYGYTFGSGTRLTVV.

The rearrangement uses TRBV4-1 and TRBJ2-5; possibly TRBD1 for D (6 bases). Deletions cut 1 base from V and 3 bases from J, with 33 bases between. Germline-derived CDR1 and CDR2 are MGHRA and YSYEKL. The CDR3 loop spans 22 amino acids. The DNA for the CDR3 is TGCGCCAGCAGCCAAGGGACAGTTTGGGTCGGGTTTGGGGTGGGAAAGAAAGAGACCCAGTACTTC. Translated, it gives CASSQGTVWVGFGVGKKETQYF.

The CDR3 reads CASRGDAYGYTF. For the CDR3, the DNA is TGTGCCAGCAGAGGGGACGCCTATGGCTACACCTTC. The genes are TRBV27 and TRBJ1-2; perhaps TRBD1 as D (5 bases). Trimming removed 6 bases from V and 4 bases from J, with 9 bases in between. CDR1 and CDR2 from the germline V gene are MNHEY and SMNVEV (reference sequence). This CDR3 spans 12 amino acids.

The chain combines TRBV6-1 with TRBJ1-4; unclear D gene. V was pared by 1 base and J by 5 bases, with 5 bases between. In germline, CDR1 is MNHNS, CDR2 SASEGT. CDR3 length equals 13 residues. CDR3 loop: CASSEEGNEKLFF. The CDR3 DNA reads as TGTGCCAGCAGTGAAGAAGGAAATGAAAAACTGTTTTTT.

V is TRBV7-9 and J is TRBJ1-1; D not certain. Trimming removed 5 bases from V and 1 base from J, with 8 bases in between. There are 13 residues in the CDR3. CDR1 is SEHNR and CDR2 is FQNEAQ in the germline V gene (reference sequence). The CDR3 region has the DNA TGTGCCAGCAGCACGACGGAGAACACTGAAGCTTTCTTT. Amino acids: CASSTTENTEAFF. Filled out from reference TRBV7-9 and TRBJ1-1, the complete variable domain reads DTGVSQNPRHKITKRGQNVTFRCDPISEHNRLYWYRQTLGQGPEFLTYFQNEAQLEKSRLLSDRFSAERPKGSFSTLEIQRTEQGDSAMYLCASSTTENTEAFFGQGTRLTVV.

This sequence joins TRBV6-1 and TRBJ1-3, with D hard to call. Germline values: CDR1 MNHNS, CDR2 SASEGT. The V end was cut by 0 bases, the J end by 4 bases, with 1 base between. The CDR3 length is 12 residues. The CDR3 is CASSEAGNTIYF. Here the CDR3 DNA reads TGTGCCAGCAGTGAAGCGGGAAACACCATATATTTT.

The V gene is TRBV29-1, the J gene TRBJ2-7; a possible D gene is TRBD1 (5 bases). V was clipped by 6 bases and J by 0 bases, with 9 bases between them. CDR1 and CDR2 from the germline V gene are SQVTM and ANQGSEA. The CDR3 is made up of 12 amino acids. CDR3 DNA sequence: TGCAGCGTCCATGACAGCTCCTACGAGCAGTACTTC. Encoded protein: CSVHDSSYEQYF.

The chain combines TRBV30 with TRBJ2-2; possible D gene TRBD1, 5 bases. The CDR3 length is 15 residues. The V end lost 0 bases, the J end lost 3 bases, and 11 bases lay between the germline ends. In germline, CDR1 is GTSNPN, CDR2 SVGIG (reference sequence). CDR3 bases: TGTGCCTGGAGTGTAATGGGGCCCCACACCGGGGAGCTGTTTTTT. It translates to CAWSVMGPHTGELFF.